Detailed here is one TCR beta chain. This clone was recorded once. There is no known antigen for this receptor. Per-nucleotide qualities are absent, and no much larger clonotype sits a single base away. TCR CDR3 regions were amplified from genomic DNA by multiplex PCR using the deep immunoSEQ assay. For each cell subset, the extracted genomic DNA was distributed evenly across all wells of several immunoSEQ 96-well plates, and each plate served as one replicate. For sorted subsets, around 200 ng genomic DNA, equal to 30,000 to 35,000 T cell genomes, was loaded into each replicate PCR. The purified libraries were quantified using a Qubit 3.0 fluorometer, sized with a Bioanalyzer 2100, and then quantified again using the KAPA Library Quantification kit. A separate single-read 150-cycle Illumina NextSeq 550 flow cell was used to sequence each immunoSEQ 96-well plate. The published analysis was carried out like this. Because only junctional sequences without quality scores were contained in the immunoSEQ output, filtering matching that applied to full-length reads could not be performed. To assign V/J genes and CDR3, sequences were annotated against IMGT germline references using PyIR, a Python wrapper for IgBLAST v1.9. Reads were filtered out if the reads had weak V/J assignments (E-value above 1e-6), no CDR3, stop codons, out-of-frame junctions, or ambiguous translated residues. V3J clonotypes were defined as sequences sharing an identical inferred V gene, J gene, and CDR3 amino acid sequence. Percentage overlap between repertoires was calculated by dividing the number of shared unique clonotypes by the size of the smaller repertoire. Three approaches were used to assess repertoire richness: RTK rarefaction, the Chao1 estimator, and Recon v2.1 estimates of unobserved clonotypes. Generation probabilities for all TCRbeta clonotypes obtained by the gDNA method from a handful of donors were computed using OLGA. As stored in TCRdb, this immuneACCESS dataset retains in-frame rearrangements with V and J assigned. A fraction of the clones does not appear; measured against another copy, unresolved V genes explain less than half of the discrepancy, and the remainder lacks a known reason. The V and J calls and clone size were taken over from that table, and D and trimming were inferred from the DNA. This sample lists fewer than 850,000 clones; 95% to 97% were detected once. Clones ranked in the top ten supply approximately 0.2% of the sample.

These data are taken from a study of shared clonotypes between healthy human individuals (dated by TCRdb to the early 2020s). A note on the overall study: A couple of women and three men aged 18 to 49 years were included in the cohort. To increase sequencing depth and limit assay-specific biases, different laboratories used diverse techniques to prepare libraries and sequence TCR repertoires. Blood TCR repertoires of about five healthy adults were deeply sequenced to estimate repertoire size and the extent of clonotype sharing between individuals. Per donor, leukapheresis produced somewhere between about 0.94 and 9 billion PBMCs. For each donor, CD4 naive and CD4 memory were each run on three plates, CD8 naive on two plates, and CD8 memory on one plate.

Compared with germline, V lacks 3 bases and J lacks 6 bases; bases without a gene match: 10. The germline V gene (reference sequence) sets CDR1 to SEHNR and CDR2 to FQNEAQ. Its CDR3 holds 15 amino acids, cysteine through phenylalanine. Just the 45-base CDR3 DNA is kept, in frame starting at base 1. Overall results and qualifications from the work: Even with the large sequencing depth, rarefaction of the sorted-subset datasets indicated that sequencing was incomplete. Estimated clonotype richness was generally larger for naive than for memory subsets. Higher generation probabilities were observed for clonotypes shared by all four sorted-subset donors than for non-shared clonotypes. Pairwise subsampling led to the expectation that sequencing depth would affect the degree of clonotype sharing among donors. Sampling was restricted to blood, and TCR repertoires in tissues likely differ from the TCR repertoires found in blood. When several donors were compared, the shared fraction of clonotypes was around 5% for naive CD4, approximately 3.5% for naive CD8, 2.3% for memory CD4, and 0.3% to 0.5% for memory CD8. The genetic and exposure-history diversity represented was limited by the small number of donors.

CD8 naive samples were obtained by positive selection for CCR7 among CD45RO-negative cells, yielding a CD45RA+CCR7+ population from which TemRA cells were excluded. Healthy HIV-negative adults with no recently reported acute infections or vaccinations were included as donors. Only Caucasian adults living in Nashville, Tennessee, USA were represented among the donors. After blood collection by leukapheresis, PBMCs were isolated using Ficoll-Histopaque density gradient centrifugation and then cryopreserved in the vapor phase of liquid nitrogen. Purity and quantity of every magnetically sorted T cell population were checked by analytical flow cytometry. Genomic DNA was isolated from every sorted fraction and measured by UV absorbance on a Nanodrop 2000c.

The chain links TRBV7-9 with TRBJ1-2, with 7 junctional bases fitting TRBD1. Sequencing input: naive CD8+ T cells sorted from blood. This specimen's cell subset or site label, interpreted: CD45RA+CCR7+. The TCR originated in a man aged 25 to 45 in good health. The CDR3 in this case is CASSFLSGTVDGYTF. The DNA sequence is given as TGTGCCAGCAGCTTCCTAAGCGGGACAGTTGATGGCTACACCTTC.